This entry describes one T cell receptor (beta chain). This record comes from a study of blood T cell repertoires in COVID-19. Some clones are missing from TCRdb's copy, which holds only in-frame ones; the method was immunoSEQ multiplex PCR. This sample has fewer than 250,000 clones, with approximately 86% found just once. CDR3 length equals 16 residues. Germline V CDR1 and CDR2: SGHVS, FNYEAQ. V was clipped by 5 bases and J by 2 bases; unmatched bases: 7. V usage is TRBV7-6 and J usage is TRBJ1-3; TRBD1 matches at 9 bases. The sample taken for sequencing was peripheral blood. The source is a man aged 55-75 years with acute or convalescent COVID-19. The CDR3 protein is CASSLGQGRTGNTIYF. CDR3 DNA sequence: TGTGCCAGCAGCCTCGGACAGGGGAGAACTGGAAACACCATATATTTT.